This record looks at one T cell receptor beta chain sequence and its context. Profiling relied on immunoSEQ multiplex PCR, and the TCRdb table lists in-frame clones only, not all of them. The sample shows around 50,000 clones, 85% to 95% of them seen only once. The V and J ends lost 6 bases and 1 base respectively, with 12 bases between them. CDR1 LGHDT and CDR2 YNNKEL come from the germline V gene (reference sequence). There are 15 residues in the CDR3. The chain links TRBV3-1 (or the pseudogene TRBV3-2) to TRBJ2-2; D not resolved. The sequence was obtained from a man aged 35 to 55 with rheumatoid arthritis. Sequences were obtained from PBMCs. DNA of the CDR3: TGTGCCAGCAGTTATCTTGTACAGAACACCGGGGAGCTGTTTTTT. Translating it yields CASSYLVQNTGELFF.